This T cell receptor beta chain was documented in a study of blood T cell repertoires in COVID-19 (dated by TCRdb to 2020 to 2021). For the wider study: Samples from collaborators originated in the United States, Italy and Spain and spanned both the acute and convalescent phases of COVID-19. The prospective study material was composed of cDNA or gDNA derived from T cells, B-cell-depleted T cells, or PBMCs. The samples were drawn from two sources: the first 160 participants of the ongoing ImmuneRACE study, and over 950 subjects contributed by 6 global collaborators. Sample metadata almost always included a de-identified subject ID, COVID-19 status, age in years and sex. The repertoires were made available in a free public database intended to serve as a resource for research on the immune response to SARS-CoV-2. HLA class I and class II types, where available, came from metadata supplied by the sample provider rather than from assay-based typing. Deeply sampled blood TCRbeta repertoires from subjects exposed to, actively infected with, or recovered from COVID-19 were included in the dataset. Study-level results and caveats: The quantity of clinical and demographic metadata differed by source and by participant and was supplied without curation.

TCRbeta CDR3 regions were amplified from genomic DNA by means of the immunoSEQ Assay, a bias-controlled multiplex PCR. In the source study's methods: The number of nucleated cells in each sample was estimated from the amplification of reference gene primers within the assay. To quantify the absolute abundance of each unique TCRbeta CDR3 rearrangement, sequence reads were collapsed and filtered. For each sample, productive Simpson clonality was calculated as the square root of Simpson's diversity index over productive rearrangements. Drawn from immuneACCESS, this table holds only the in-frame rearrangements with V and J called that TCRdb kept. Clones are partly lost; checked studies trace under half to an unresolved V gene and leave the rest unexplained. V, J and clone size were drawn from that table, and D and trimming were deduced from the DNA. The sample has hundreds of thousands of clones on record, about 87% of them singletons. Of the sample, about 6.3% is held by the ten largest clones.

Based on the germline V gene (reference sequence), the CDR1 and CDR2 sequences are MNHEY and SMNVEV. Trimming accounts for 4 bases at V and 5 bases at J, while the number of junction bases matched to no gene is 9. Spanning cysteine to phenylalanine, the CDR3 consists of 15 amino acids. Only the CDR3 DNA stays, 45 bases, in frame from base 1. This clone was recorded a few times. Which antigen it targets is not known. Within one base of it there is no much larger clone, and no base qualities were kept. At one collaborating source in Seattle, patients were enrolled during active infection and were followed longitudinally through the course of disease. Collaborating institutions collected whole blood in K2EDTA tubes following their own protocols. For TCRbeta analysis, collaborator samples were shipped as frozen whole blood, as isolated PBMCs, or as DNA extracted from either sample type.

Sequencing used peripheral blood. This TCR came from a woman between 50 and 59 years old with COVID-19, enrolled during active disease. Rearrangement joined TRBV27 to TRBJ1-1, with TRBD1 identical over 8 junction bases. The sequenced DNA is TGTGCCAGCAGTTCTCGGACAGGGTGGGGGACTGAAGCTTTCTTT. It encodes CASSSRTGWGTEAFF.